The next 15 T cell receptor beta chains were all read from a single sample in a study of T-cell reconstitution after alpha-beta-depleted transplantation in children. Preparing the TCRbeta library involved the use of unique molecular identifiers. Via MiXCR, TCRdb re-called the PCR reads, giving one row per CDR3 protein. Here the sample spans about 830,000 distinct CDR3 sequences, approximately 15% being singletons. Sequencing used PBMCs, mostly from graft donor cells, obtained 360 days after TCRalphabeta/CD19-depleted stem cell transplant. Receptors originate from a male patient younger than 18 who had a stem cell transplant for acute lymphoblastic leukemia, so the T cells may come from the graft donor.

The chain links TRBV9 to TRBJ2-1; D remains ambiguous. The germline V and J ends were trimmed by 2 bases and 0 bases, with 6 bases remaining between them. Germline-derived CDR1 and CDR2 are SGDLS and YYNGEE. This CDR3 is built from 14 residues. DNA for the CDR3: TGTGCCAGCAGCGTGTCTAACTCCTACAATGAGCAGTTCTTC. Translated, it gives CASSVSNSYNEQFF.

The chain has TRBV28 and TRBJ1-5, with D perhaps TRBD1 (6 bases). The V gene lost 3 bases and the J gene lost 6 bases, with 18 bases spanning the gap. Per germline, CDR1 MDHEN and CDR2 SYDVKM. This CDR3 has 16 residues. In nucleotides, the CDR3 is TGTGCCAGCAGTTTCCCTACGGGGGCTGGGAGTCAGCCCCAGCATTTT. The encoded protein is CASSFPTGAGSQPQHF.

This clonotype appeared a few times. The chain carries TRBV5-5 and TRBJ2-1; 14 bases line up with TRBD2. This CDR3 has 16 amino acids. V trimming: 2 bases; J trimming: 7 bases; junction bases outside the gene matches: 5. CDR1 is SGHKS and CDR2 is YYEKEE in the germline V gene (reference sequence). The CDR3 nucleotides read TGTGCCAGCAGCTTCCTAAGACTAGCGGGAGGGAATGAGCAGTTCTTC. This encodes CASSFLRLAGGNEQFF.

This clonotype was counted only a few times. The chain is built from TRBV5-1 and TRBJ2-1; 7 nucleotides agree with TRBD2. V lost 0 bases, J lost 4 bases, and 4 bases stayed unmatched. CDR1 SGHRS and CDR2 YFSETQ come from the germline V gene. CDR3 length equals 15 residues. The CDR3, as DNA: TGCGCCAGCAGCTTGGTGGTGGGGGGGTACAATGAGCAGTTCTTC. It codes for CASSLVVGGYNEQFF. The variable domain in full, with the rest retrieved from reference TRBV5-1 and TRBJ2-1, is KAGVTQTPRYLIKTRGQQVTLSCSPISGHRSVSWYQQTPGQGLQFLFEYFSETQRNKGNFPGRFSGRQFSNSRSEMNVSTLELGDSALYLCASSLVVGGYNEQFFGPGTRLTVL.

In its sample, this clonotype was seen once. The V call is TRBV5-1, the J call TRBJ1-4; D gene ambiguous. Germline V gene lookup returns CDR1 SGHRS and CDR2 YFSETQ. V dropped 2 bases and J dropped 7 bases, with 12 bases sitting between them. The CDR3 is 14 amino acids. CDR3 region: CASSFSLNTEKLFF. The CDR3 nucleotides read TGCGCCAGCAGCTTTTCGCTTAATACTGAAAAACTGTTTTTT.

The V and J genes are TRBV4-1 and TRBJ2-7; 7 bases align to TRBD2. Trimming cost V 4 bases and J 2 bases; bases outside gene matches: 8. Germline V gene sequence: CDR1 MGHRA, CDR2 YSYEKL. This CDR3 spans 15 amino acids. This CDR3 is CASSLRAGDPYEQYF. For the CDR3, the DNA is TGCGCCAGCAGCCTCCGGGCGGGAGATCCCTACGAGCAGTACTTC.

This clonotype came up a few times. This chain links TRBV27 with TRBJ2-1; TRBD1 agrees at 7 bases. Germline values: CDR1 MNHEY, CDR2 SMNVEV (reference sequence). CDR3 size: 15 residues. Losses at the gene ends were 2 bases for V and 3 bases for J; bases not matched to a gene: 4. DNA of the CDR3: TGTGCCAGCAGTTTAAGAGGGGGCATCTACAATGAGCAGTTCTTC. Protein: CASSLRGGIYNEQFF.

The V call is TRBV12-3 or TRBV12-4, the J call TRBJ2-7; D gene uncertain. The CDR3 extends over 13 amino acids. Between the trimmed V and J ends, which lost 8 bases and 2 bases, there was a span of 13 bases. The DNA of the CDR3 is TGTGCCAGCGGCGGACGGTTGACCTACGAGCAGTACTTC. It specifies CASGGRLTYEQYF.

The chain combines TRBV19 with TRBJ1-5, with D tentatively TRBD1 (5 bases). The CDR3 is made up of 15 amino acids. Trimming stripped 9 bases from V and 4 bases from J, with 19 bases between. Per the germline V gene, CDR1 is LNHDA and CDR2 is SQIVND (reference sequence). CDR3 DNA sequence: TGTGCCAGCCAACCGGTCCTTGAGGGGAATCAGCCCCAGCATTTT. Its translation is CASQPVLEGNQPQHF.

The V call is TRBV12-3 or TRBV12-4, the J call TRBJ1-2; D is uncertain. CDR3 length: 12 residues. Trimming took off 7 bases at V and 5 bases at J, with 11 bases between the two ends. Here the CDR3 reads CASTLLAYGYTF. In DNA, the CDR3 is TGTGCCAGCACCCTGTTGGCTTATGGCTACACCTTC.

The rearrangement links TRBV5-1 to TRBJ1-1; 9 bases are shared with TRBD1. The trim removed 0 bases at V and 1 base at J, leaving 4 bases unmatched. Germline V lookup: CDR1 SGHRS, CDR2 YFSETQ. The length of the CDR3 is 16 residues. The DNA of the CDR3 is TGCGCCAGCAGCTTGGAATTGGGACAGGGGAACACTGAAGCTTTCTTT. This sequence encodes CASSLELGQGNTEAFF.

This clonotype was observed a handful of times. The J gene is TRBJ2-1, the V gene TRBV12-5; D gene ambiguous. This CDR3 spans 18 amino acids. In germline, CDR1 is LGHNT, CDR2 FRNRAP. Trimming stripped 6 bases from V and 0 bases from J, with 21 bases between. DNA of the CDR3: TGTGCTAGTGGGGTGGCGGAGTGGCTAAAAAGCTCCTACAATGAGCAGTTCTTC. Residues: CASGVAEWLKSSYNEQFF.

This clonotype was counted a few times. The chain recombines TRBV11-2 with TRBJ2-1; maybe TRBD2 (5 bases). V dropped 6 bases and J dropped 8 bases, with 11 bases sitting between them. The CDR3 extends over 12 amino acids. Germline assignment: CDR1 SGHAT and CDR2 FQNNGV. Here the CDR3 DNA reads TGTGCCAGCAGATCCAATAGCGATGAGCAGTTCTTC. Translated: CASRSNSDEQFF.

CDR3 protein: CASSQDREFYKQYF. DNA for the CDR3: TGCGCCAGCAGCCAGGACAGGGAATTTTACAAGCAGTACTTC. The rearrangement links TRBV4-1 to TRBJ2-7, with 8 positions matching TRBD1. Germline assignment: CDR1 MGHRA and CDR2 YSYEKL. The CDR3 has 14 residues. V trimming: 3 bases; J trimming: 8 bases; junction bases outside the gene matches: 9.

A few counts support this clonotype. The gene calls are TRBV20-1 and TRBJ1-6; 10 nucleotides line up with TRBD1. V shed 5 bases, J shed 7 bases, and the junction held 8 bases outside the gene matches. The germline V gene encodes CDR1 DFQATT and CDR2 SNEGSKA (reference sequence). The CDR3 runs to 15 residues. Written as DNA, the CDR3 is TGCAGTGCTGTTTGGACAGGGGGTAGAAATTCACCCCTCCACTTT. Its protein is CSAVWTGGRNSPLHF.